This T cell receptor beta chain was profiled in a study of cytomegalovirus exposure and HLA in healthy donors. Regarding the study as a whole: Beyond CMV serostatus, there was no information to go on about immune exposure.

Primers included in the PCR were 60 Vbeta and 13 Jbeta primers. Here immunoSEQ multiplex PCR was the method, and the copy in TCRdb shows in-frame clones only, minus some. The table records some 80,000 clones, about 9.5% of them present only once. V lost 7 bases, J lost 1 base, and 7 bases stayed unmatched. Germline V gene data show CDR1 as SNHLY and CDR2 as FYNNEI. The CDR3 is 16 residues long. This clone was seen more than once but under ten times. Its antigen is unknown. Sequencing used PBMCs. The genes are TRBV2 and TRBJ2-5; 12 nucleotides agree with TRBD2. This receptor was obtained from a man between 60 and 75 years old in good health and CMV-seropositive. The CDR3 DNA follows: TGTGCCAGCACCGTCCCACTAGCGGGGGGCCAAGAGACCCAGTACTTC. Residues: CASTVPLAGGQETQYF.